This TCR beta chain comes out of a study of cytotoxic CD8 clonotypes in ibrutinib-treated CLL. Study summary: Among patients, around 24 responded partially and 2 completely; about 14 then stayed remitted and some 12 progressed after median 68 months. General observations from the study: The public clonotypes identified were infrequent and showed contraction or stability on treatment. Measured clonality at baseline was greater than in age-matched healthy donors and tracked with circulating CD8+ T-cell counts.

V lost 7 bases and J lost 10; bases outside the gene matches: 7. CDR3 size: 12 residues. Germline lookup yields CDR1 MNHNS and CDR2 SASEGT. Using immunoSEQ multiplex PCR, the repertoire was profiled, and TCRdb retains in-frame clones only, with some absent. Altogether some 100,000 clones are present, approximately 58% being singletons, with the ten largest covering about 40%. This clone was counted between two and nine times. What it recognizes is unknown. The sequence was collected from a human donor with chronic lymphocytic leukemia. This rearrangement joins TRBV6-1 to TRBJ2-3; 8 nucleotides line up with TRBD2. This specimen was PBMCs, taken after 24 months of ibrutinib treatment. This CDR3 reads CASKWSGGAQYF. CDR3 DNA sequence: TGTGCCAGCAAGTGGAGCGGGGGTGCGCAGTATTTT.